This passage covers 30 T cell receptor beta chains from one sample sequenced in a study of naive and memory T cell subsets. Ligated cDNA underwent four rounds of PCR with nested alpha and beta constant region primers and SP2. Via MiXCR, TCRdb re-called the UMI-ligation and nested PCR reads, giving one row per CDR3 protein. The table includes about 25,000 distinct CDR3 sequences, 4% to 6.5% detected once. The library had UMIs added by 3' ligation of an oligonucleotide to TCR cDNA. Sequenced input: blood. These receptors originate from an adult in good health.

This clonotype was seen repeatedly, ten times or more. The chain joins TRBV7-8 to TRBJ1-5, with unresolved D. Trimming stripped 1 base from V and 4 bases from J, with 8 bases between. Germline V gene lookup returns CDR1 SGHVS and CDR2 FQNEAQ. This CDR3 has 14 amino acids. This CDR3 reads CASSLEPGNQPQHF. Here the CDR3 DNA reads TGTGCCAGCAGCTTAGAGCCCGGGAATCAGCCCCAGCATTTT.

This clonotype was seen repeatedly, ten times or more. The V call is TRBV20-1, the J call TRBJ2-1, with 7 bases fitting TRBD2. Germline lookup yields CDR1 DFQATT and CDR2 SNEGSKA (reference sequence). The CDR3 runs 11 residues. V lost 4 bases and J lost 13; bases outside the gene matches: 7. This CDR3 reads CSAKRSGSQFF. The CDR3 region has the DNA TGCAGTGCTAAACGTAGCGGGTCTCAGTTCTTC.

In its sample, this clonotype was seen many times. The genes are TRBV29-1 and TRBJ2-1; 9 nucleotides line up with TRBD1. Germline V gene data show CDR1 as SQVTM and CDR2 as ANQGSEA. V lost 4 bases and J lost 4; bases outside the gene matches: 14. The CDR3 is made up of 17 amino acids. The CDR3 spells CSVVHRGHFSGYNEQFF. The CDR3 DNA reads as TGCAGCGTTGTGCACAGGGGGCACTTCTCGGGTTACAATGAGCAGTTCTTC.

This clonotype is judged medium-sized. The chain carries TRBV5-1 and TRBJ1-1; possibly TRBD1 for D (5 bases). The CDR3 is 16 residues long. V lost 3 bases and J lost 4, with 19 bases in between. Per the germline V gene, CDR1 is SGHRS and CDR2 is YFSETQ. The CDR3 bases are TGCGCCAGCAGCTATGGGGACGTTTATGAGGGCACTGAAGCTTTCTTT. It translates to CASSYGDVYEGTEAFF.

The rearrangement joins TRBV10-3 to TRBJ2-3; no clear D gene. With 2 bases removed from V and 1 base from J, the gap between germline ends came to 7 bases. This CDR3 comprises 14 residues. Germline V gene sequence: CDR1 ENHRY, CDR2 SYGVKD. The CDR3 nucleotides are TGTGCCATCAGTGAGCCAGGAGGCACAGATACGCAGTATTTT. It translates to CAISEPGGTDTQYF.

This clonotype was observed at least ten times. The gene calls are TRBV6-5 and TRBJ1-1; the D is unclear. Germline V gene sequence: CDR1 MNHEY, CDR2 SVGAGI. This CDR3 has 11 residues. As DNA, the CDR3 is TGTGCATCGACCGGTGACAAGGAAGCTTTCTTT. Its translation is CASTGDKEAFF.

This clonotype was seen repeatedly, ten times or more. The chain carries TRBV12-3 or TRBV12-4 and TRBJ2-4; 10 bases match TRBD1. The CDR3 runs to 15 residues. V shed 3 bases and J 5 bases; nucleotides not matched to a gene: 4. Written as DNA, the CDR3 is TGTGCCAGCAGTTTGGGACAGGGGTTCCAAAACATTCAGTACTTC. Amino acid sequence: CASSLGQGFQNIQYF.

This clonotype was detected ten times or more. For the CDR3, the DNA is TGTGCCAGCAGTCCAGACGGTAGGGACATCATGAACACTGAAGCTTTCTTT. Translation gives CASSPDGRDIMNTEAFF. The chain employs TRBV12-3 or TRBV12-4 and TRBJ1-1, with TRBD1 as a possible D gene (6 bases). This CDR3 contains 17 residues. V was cut by 5 bases and J by 0 bases, with 19 bases left in between.

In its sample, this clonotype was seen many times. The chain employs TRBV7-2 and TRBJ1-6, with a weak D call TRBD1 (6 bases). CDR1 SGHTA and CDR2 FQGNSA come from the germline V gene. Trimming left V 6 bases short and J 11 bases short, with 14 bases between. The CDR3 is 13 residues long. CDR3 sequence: CASSGGAGTPLHF. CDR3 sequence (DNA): TGTGCCAGCAGTGGGGGGGCAGGGACACCCCTCCACTTT.

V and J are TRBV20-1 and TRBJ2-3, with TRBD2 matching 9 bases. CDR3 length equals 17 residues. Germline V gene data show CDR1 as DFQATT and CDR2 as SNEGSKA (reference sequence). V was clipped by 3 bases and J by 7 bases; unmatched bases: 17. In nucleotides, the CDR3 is TGCAGTGCTAGGACCCTCCCGCGGGAGGGCGGTGGGAATACGCAGTATTTT. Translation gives CSARTLPREGGGNTQYF.

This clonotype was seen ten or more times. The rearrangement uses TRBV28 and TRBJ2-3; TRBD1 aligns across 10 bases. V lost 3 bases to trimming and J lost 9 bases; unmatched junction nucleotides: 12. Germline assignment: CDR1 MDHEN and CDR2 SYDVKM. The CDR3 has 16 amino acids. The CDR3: CASSFAGTGDGGTQYF. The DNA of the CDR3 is TGTGCCAGCAGTTTTGCCGGGACAGGGGATGGGGGCACGCAGTATTTT.

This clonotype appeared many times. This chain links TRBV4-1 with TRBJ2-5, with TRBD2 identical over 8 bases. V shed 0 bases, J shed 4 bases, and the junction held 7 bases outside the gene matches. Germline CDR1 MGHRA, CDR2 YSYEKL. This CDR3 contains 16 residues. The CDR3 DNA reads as TGCGCCAGCAGCCAAGATCACAGCGGGGGAGTAGAGACCCAGTACTTC. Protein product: CASSQDHSGGVETQYF.

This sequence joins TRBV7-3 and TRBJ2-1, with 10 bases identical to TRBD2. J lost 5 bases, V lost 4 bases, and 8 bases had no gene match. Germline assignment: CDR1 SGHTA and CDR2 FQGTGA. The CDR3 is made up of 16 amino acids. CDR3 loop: CASSSLGLAENNEQFF. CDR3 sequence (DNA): TGTGCCAGCAGCTCGCTCGGACTAGCGGAGAACAATGAGCAGTTCTTC.

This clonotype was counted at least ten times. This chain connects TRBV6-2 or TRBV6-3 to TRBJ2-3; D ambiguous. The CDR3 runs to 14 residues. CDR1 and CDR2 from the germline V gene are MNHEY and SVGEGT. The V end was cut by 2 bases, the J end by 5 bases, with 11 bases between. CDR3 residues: CASSYTRVGDTQYF. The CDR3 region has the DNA TGTGCCAGCAGTTACACCAGAGTGGGAGATACGCAGTATTTT.

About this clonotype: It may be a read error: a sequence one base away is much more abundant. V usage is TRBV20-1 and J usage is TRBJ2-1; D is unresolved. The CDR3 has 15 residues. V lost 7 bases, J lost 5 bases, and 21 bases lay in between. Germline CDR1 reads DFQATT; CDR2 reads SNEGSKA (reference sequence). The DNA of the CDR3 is TGCAGTGATAGTATCGGGTACCTCTTCAACAATGAGCAGTTCTTC. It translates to CSDSIGYLFNNEQFF.

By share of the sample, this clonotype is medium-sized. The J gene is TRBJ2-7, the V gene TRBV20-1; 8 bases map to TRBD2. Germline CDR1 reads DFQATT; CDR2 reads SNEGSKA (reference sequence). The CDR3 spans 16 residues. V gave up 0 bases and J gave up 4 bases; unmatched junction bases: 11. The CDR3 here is CSARDIASGSGYEQYF. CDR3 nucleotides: TGCAGTGCTAGAGATATAGCGAGCGGGAGTGGGTACGAGCAGTACTTC.

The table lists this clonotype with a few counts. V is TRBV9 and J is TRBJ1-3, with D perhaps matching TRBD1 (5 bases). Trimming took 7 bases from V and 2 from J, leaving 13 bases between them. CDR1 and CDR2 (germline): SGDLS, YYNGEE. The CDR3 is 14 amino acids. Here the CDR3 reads CASARAIPGNTIYF. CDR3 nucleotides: TGTGCCAGCGCCAGGGCCATCCCTGGAAACACCATATATTTT.

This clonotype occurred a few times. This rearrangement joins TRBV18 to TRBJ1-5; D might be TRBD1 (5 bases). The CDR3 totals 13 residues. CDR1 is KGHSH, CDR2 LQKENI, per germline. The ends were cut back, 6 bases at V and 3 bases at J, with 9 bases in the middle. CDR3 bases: TGTGCCAGCTCCGGGACTAACAATCAGCCCCAGCATTTT. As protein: CASSGTNNQPQHF.

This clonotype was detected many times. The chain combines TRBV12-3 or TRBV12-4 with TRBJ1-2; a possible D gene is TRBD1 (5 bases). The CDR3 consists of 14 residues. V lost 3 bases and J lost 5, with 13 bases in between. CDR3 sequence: CASSFRRAVYGYTF. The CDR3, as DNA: TGTGCCAGCAGTTTCCGCAGGGCTGTATATGGCTACACCTTC.

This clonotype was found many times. CDR3 in DNA: TGTGCCAGCGATTCGGGGGTACATGAAAAACTGTTTTTT. Amino acids: CASDSGVHEKLFF. This chain links TRBV28 with TRBJ1-4; the D gene is possibly TRBD1 (5 bases). Germline V CDR1 and CDR2: MDHEN, SYDVKM. The CDR3 has 13 amino acids. Between the trimmed V and J ends, which lost 8 bases and 6 bases, there was a span of 13 bases.

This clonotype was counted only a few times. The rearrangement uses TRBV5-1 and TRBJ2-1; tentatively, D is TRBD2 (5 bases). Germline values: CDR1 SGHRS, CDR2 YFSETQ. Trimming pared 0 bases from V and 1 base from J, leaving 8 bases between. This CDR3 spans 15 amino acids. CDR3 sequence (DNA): TGCGCCAGCAGCTTGGTACTAGAATCCTACAATGAGCAGTTCTTC. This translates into CASSLVLESYNEQFF.

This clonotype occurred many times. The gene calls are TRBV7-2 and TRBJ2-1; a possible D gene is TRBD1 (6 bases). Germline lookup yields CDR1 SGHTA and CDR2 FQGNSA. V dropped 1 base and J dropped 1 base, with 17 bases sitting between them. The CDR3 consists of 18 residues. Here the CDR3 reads CASSLGLPYRESYNEQFF. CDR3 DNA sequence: TGTGCCAGCAGCTTAGGGCTACCGTACAGGGAATCCTACAATGAGCAGTTCTTC.

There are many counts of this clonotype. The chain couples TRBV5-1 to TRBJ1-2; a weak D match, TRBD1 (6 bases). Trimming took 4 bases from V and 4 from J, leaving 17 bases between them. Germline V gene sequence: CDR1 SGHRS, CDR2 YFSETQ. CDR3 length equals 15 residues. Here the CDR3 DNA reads TGCGCCAGCAGCCCGAGTGGGGGGCACGGCTATGGCTACACCTTC. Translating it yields CASSPSGGHGYGYTF.

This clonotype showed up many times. The CDR3 DNA is TGTGCCAGCAGCCGGCTAGCGGGAGGCTATGGGGGTGAGCAGTTCTTC. It specifies CASSRLAGGYGGEQFF. This sequence joins TRBV11-2 and TRBJ2-1; 11 bases are shared with TRBD2. Trimming removed 5 bases from V and 9 bases from J; junction bases left unmatched: 12. Germline CDR1 and CDR2: SGHAT and FQNNGV. CDR3 length equals 16 residues.

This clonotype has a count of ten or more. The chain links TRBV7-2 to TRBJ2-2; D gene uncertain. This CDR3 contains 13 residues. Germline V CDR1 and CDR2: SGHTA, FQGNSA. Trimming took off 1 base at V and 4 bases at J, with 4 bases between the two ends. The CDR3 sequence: CASSLEPTGELFF. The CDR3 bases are TGTGCCAGCAGCTTAGAACCCACCGGGGAGCTGTTTTTT. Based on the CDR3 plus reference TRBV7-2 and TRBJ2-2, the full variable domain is GAGVSQSPSNKVTEKGKDVELRCDPISGHTALYWYRQSLGQGLEFLIYFQGNSAPDKSGLPSDRFSAERTGGSVSTLTIQRTQQEDSAVYLCASSLEPTGELFFGEGSRLTVL.

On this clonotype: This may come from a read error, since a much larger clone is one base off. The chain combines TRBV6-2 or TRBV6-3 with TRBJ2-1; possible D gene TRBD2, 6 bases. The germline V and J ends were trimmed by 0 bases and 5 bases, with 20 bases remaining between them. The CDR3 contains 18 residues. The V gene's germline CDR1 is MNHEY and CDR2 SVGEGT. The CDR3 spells CASSYSAIGSPTNNEQFF. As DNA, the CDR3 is TGTGCCAGCAGTTACTCGGCTATCGGGAGCCCGACGAACAATGAGCAGTTCTTC.

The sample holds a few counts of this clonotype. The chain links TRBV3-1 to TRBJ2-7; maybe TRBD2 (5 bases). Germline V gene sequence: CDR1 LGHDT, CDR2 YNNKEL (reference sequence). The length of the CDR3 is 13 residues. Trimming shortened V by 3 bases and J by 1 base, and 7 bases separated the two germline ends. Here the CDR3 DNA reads TGTGCCAGCAGCCACCGGACTTCCTACGAGCAGTACTTC. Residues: CASSHRTSYEQYF.

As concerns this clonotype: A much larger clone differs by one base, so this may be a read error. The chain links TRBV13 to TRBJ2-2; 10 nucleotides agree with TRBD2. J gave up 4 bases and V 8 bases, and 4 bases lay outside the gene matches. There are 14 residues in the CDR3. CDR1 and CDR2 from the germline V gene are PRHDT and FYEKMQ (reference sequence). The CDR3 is CASGAGGLTGELFF. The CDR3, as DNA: TGTGCCAGCGGAGCGGGAGGGCTCACCGGGGAGCTGTTTTTT.

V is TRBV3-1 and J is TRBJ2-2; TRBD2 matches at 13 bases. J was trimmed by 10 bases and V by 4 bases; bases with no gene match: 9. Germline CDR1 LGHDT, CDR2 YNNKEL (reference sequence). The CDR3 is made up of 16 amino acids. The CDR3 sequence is CASSRPGLAGREELFF. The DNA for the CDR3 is TGTGCCAGCAGCCGTCCGGGACTAGCGGGACGAGAGGAGCTGTTTTTT. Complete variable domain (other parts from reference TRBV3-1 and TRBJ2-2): DTAVSQTPKYLVTQMGNDKSIKCEQNLGHDTMYWYKQDSKKFLKIMFSYNNKELIINETVPNRFSPKSPDKAHLNLHINSLELGDSAVYFCASSRPGLAGREELFFGEGSRLTVL.

The CDR3 nucleotides read TGTGCCACACTTGGGACCGGGGAGCTGTTTTTT. Its translation: CATLGTGELFF. This rearrangement joins TRBV10-3 to TRBJ2-2; D remains ambiguous. The CDR3 contains 11 residues. Trimming left V 10 bases short and J 5 bases short, with 8 bases between. Germline V gives CDR1 ENHRY, CDR2 SYGVKD.